The next 4 T cell receptor beta chains were all read from a single sample in a study of blood T cells in healthy people across ages (dated by TCRdb to between 2014 and 2017). The method behind the library was 5' RACE. TCRdb records Illumina HiSeq 2500 as the sequencer. A second PCR of roughly 7 to 12 cycles was performed with a sample-barcoded 5' primer and a J-beta primer mix. TCRdb applied fastp at Q25 and MiXCR to the public reads, then kept only in-frame beta chains. CDR3 protein duplicates are merged, each entry listing the most common genes and DNA. Present in this sample are 800,000 or so distinct CDR3 sequences, 35% to 60% of which were seen just once. Less than 20% of the sample rests with the top ten. Sequenced sample: blood. The receptors were sampled from a man older than 75 in good health.

This clonotype was seen more than once but under ten times. The chain recombines TRBV28 with TRBJ2-7; 14 bases fit TRBD2. Trimming took 4 bases from V and 4 from J; bases not matched to a gene: 6. CDR1 is MDHEN, CDR2 SYDVKM, per germline. CDR3 length: 16 amino acids. CDR3 amino acids: CASSSVGLAGVYEQYF. CDR3 nucleotides: TGTGCCAGCAGTTCCGTGGGACTAGCGGGAGTTTACGAGCAGTACTTC. The variable domain in full, completed from reference TRBV28 and TRBJ2-7, reads DVKVTQSSRYLVKRTGEKVFLECVQDMDHENMFWYRQDPGLGLRLIYFSYDVKMKEKGDIPEGYSVSREKKERFSLILESASTNQTSMYLCASSSVGLAGVYEQYFGPGTRLTVT.

DNA for the CDR3: TGTGCCAGCAGTGAAGGGTGGAATGAGCAGTACTTC. It is translated as CASSEGWNEQYF. The chain has TRBV2 and TRBJ2-5; D gene uncertain. CDR1 is SNHLY, CDR2 FYNNEI, per germline. CDR3 length: 12 amino acids. Deletions cut 1 base from V and 11 bases from J, with 11 bases between.

This clonotype occurred a few times. The chain couples TRBV7-2 to TRBJ2-7; D gene unclear. Germline loops: CDR1 SGHTA, CDR2 FQGNSA. The ends were cut back, 7 bases at V and 5 bases at J, with 18 bases in the middle. The CDR3 is 14 amino acids. As DNA, the CDR3 is TGTGCCAGCACCCCCTCCCCGGGTGTGAACGAGCAGTACTTC. Encoded protein: CASTPSPGVNEQYF. Drawing the rest from reference TRBV7-2 and TRBJ2-7, the complete variable domain is GAGVSQSPSNKVTEKGKDVELRCDPISGHTALYWYRQSLGQGLEFLIYFQGNSAPDKSGLPSDRFSAERTGGSVSTLTIQRTQQEDSAVYLCASTPSPGVNEQYFGPGTRLTVT.

This chain connects TRBV29-1 to TRBJ2-7; the match to TRBD2 covers 7 bases. Matching the DNA end better, TRBJ2-5 makes the J call doubtful. This CDR3 contains 13 residues. Germline V gene sequence: CDR1 SQVTM, CDR2 ANQGSEA. CDR3 protein: CSVESGGWKTQYF. The CDR3 nucleotides are TGCAGCGTTGAGTCGGGGGGTTGGAAGACCCAGTACTTC.